The sequence of this TCR beta chain was determined in a study of CD8 T cells in Susac syndrome. With random hexamers, reverse transcription was performed on about 0.5 to 1 ug of RNA. TCRdb re-derived calls from the immunoSEQ multiplex PCR reads in MiXCR, one entry per CDR3 protein. Counted here are more than 90,000 distinct CDR3 sequences, roughly 93% occurring once; the ten biggest clones make up 0.093%. This CDR3 contains 13 residues. The germline CDR1 and CDR2 sequences are SQVTM and ANQGSEA. With 6 bases removed from V and 1 base from J, the gap between germline ends came to 7 bases. The chain carries TRBV29-1 and TRBJ2-6, with unresolved D. The sequence derives from a human donor with multiple sclerosis. Sequencing was performed on CD4+ T cells from PBMCs. This CDR3 reads CSVTESGANVLTF. The CDR3 DNA sequence: TGCAGCGTAACAGAATCTGGGGCCAACGTCCTGACTTTC.